Following are 30 T cell receptor beta chains from one sample sequenced in a study of vaccination and CD4 T cells after COVID-19. Their specific antigens are unknown. Treatment described: roughly nine-day PBMC culture with coronavirus spike peptide pools or control peptides (ViraFEST assay). Cultured CD4+ T cell DNA underwent sequencing with the Oncomine TCR Beta short-read assay. Each CDR3 protein is one row after TCRdb ran MiXCR on the PCR reads. The table includes over 15,000 distinct CDR3 sequences, 55% detected once. Sequenced material: CD4+ T cells from blood, cultured in vitro. All receptors derive from a human donor who had recovered from COVID-19.

A few counts support this clonotype. CDR3 sequence: CATSGGSSGNTIYF. DNA of the CDR3: TGTGCCACCAGCGGCGGTAGCTCTGGAAACACCATATATTTT. The chain recombines TRBV15 with TRBJ1-3, with D unclear. This CDR3 has 14 residues. Trimming removed 5 bases at V and 0 bases at J, with 8 bases between. Germline V gene sequence: CDR1 LNHNV, CDR2 YYDKDF (reference sequence).

This chain connects TRBV6-1 to TRBJ1-1; possible D gene TRBD1, 6 bases. There are 15 residues in the CDR3. V shed 6 bases and J shed 5 bases, with 19 bases lying between them. Germline V gene data show CDR1 as MNHNS and CDR2 as SASEGT. The CDR3 region is CASSPWLRGVTEAFF. The DNA of the CDR3 is TGTGCCAGCAGCCCGTGGTTAAGGGGGGTAACTGAAGCTTTCTTT.

The rearrangement uses TRBV6-1 and TRBJ2-7, with 11 bases fitting TRBD2. This CDR3 comprises 15 residues. The junction had 4 bases not matched to a gene; V was cut back by 3 bases and J by 3 bases. Germline V gene sequence: CDR1 MNHNS, CDR2 SASEGT. The CDR3 protein is CASSELAGGLYEQYF. The DNA of the CDR3 is TGTGCCAGCAGTGAGCTAGCGGGAGGCCTCTACGAGCAGTACTTC.

The chain combines TRBV7-2 with TRBJ2-7; D assignment may be TRBD1 or TRBD2 (5 bases each). The ends were cut back, 1 base at V and 2 bases at J, with 9 bases in the middle. The CDR3 covers 14 residues. The germline V gene encodes CDR1 SGHTA and CDR2 FQGNSA. CDR3 in DNA: TGTGCCAGCAGCTTAGGATCGGGACCCTACGAGCAGTACTTC. This translates into CASSLGSGPYEQYF.

V and J are TRBV11-3 and TRBJ1-1; the D is unclear. The CDR3 has 14 amino acids. Trimming stripped 1 base from V and 1 base from J, with 7 bases between. Germline lookup yields CDR1 SGHNT and CDR2 YENEEA. CDR3 DNA: TGTGCCAGCAGCTTAGTAGCAGGGAACACTGAAGCTTTCTTT. It codes for CASSLVAGNTEAFF.

This clonotype was seen a few times. The gene calls are TRBV20-1 and TRBJ2-3; perhaps TRBD2 as D (6 bases). The length of the CDR3 is 13 residues. Trimming shortened V by 5 bases and J by 2 bases, and 11 bases separated the two germline ends. Germline assignment: CDR1 DFQATT and CDR2 SNEGSKA (reference sequence). DNA for the CDR3: TGCAGTGCTCGTAGCGGTAACACAGATACGCAGTATTTT. Translation: CSARSGNTDTQYF.

V gene TRBV11-3 combines with J gene TRBJ2-5; D ambiguous. The CDR3 runs 14 residues. Germline CDR1 and CDR2: SGHNT and YENEEA. Trimming left V 6 bases short and J 0 bases short, with 11 bases between. The CDR3 DNA reads TGTGCCAGCAGAGACGGAGAGTACCAAGAGACCCAGTACTTC. Its translation: CASRDGEYQETQYF.

In DNA form, the CDR3 reads TGTGCCAGCACCGGGACAAGCTTGGGTCAGCCCCAGCATTTT. The encoded protein is CASTGTSLGQPQHF. This rearrangement joins TRBV2 to TRBJ1-5, with D possibly matching TRBD1 (6 bases). Trimming removed 7 bases at V and 6 bases at J, with 16 bases between. This CDR3 spans 14 amino acids. Germline CDR1 reads SNHLY; CDR2 reads FYNNEI.

CDR3 region: CASSVWGDQETQYF. In DNA form, the CDR3 reads TGTGCCAGCAGTGTATGGGGGGACCAAGAGACCCAGTACTTC. The rearrangement joins TRBV2 to TRBJ2-5; D might be TRBD2 (6 bases). Trimming took 4 bases from V and 0 from J, leaving 9 bases between them. The CDR3 is made up of 14 amino acids. Germline CDR1 reads SNHLY; CDR2 reads FYNNEI.

For this clonotype: At one boundary the junction diverges from the germline segment, which might be a read error. This sequence joins TRBV7-7 and TRBJ1-2; 7 nucleotides agree with TRBD1. CDR1 and CDR2 from the germline V gene are SSHAT and FNYEAQ (reference sequence). CDR3 length: 15 residues. CDR3 protein: CASSLGGVDTGNYTF. For the CDR3, the DNA is TGTGCTAGCAGCTTAGGGGGCGTGGACACGGGAAACTACACCTTC.

The chain uses TRBV5-5 and TRBJ1-5; D unclear. The V end lost 7 bases, the J end lost 3 bases, and 11 bases lay between the germline ends. The CDR3 sequence is 13 residues long. CDR1 is SGHKS, CDR2 YYEKEE, per germline (reference sequence). CDR3 in amino acids: CASSNSLNQPQHF. The CDR3 nucleotides are TGTGCCAGCTCAAACAGCCTCAATCAGCCCCAGCATTTT.

This chain links TRBV6-2 or TRBV6-3 with TRBJ1-2; 9 nucleotides align to TRBD1. Germline V gives CDR1 MNHEY, CDR2 SVGEGT. The CDR3 is 13 amino acids. The V gene end was trimmed by 7 bases and the J gene end by 8 bases; junction bases not matched to a gene: 8. CDR3 sequence (DNA): TGTGCCAGCACCGAGACAGGGGGGGAAGGCTACACCTTC. Translation gives CASTETGGEGYTF.

The rearrangement joins TRBV7-3 to TRBJ1-1; D uncertain. The CDR3 is 15 residues long. The germline V gene encodes CDR1 SGHTA and CDR2 FQGTGA. V was trimmed by 2 bases and J by 0 bases, leaving 10 bases between them. The CDR3 reads CASSLSKGMNTEAFF. The CDR3 DNA reads as TGTGCCAGCAGCTTATCGAAGGGTATGAACACTGAAGCTTTCTTT.

The rearrangement uses TRBV7-6 and TRBJ2-6; 10 positions agree with TRBD1. Losses at the gene ends were 4 bases for V and 4 bases for J; bases not matched to a gene: 4. CDR3 length equals 16 residues. CDR1 SGHVS and CDR2 FNYEAQ come from the germline V gene. The chain's CDR3 is CASSYRQGAGANVLTF. In DNA, the CDR3 is TGTGCCAGCAGCTATCGACAGGGGGCCGGGGCCAACGTCCTGACTTTC.

This clonotype was detected only a few times. J is TRBJ2-3 and V is TRBV20-1, with D possibly being TRBD2 (5 bases). The germline gives CDR1 DFQATT, CDR2 SNEGSKA (reference sequence). V lost 5 bases to trimming and J lost 4 bases, with 16 bases between them. The CDR3 is made up of 14 amino acids. CDR3 in DNA: TGCAGTGCTCGACGTCCTCCCGGGGCAGATACGCAGTATTTT. Amino acid sequence: CSARRPPGADTQYF.

V is TRBV18 and J is TRBJ1-6; D unresolved. The CDR3 extends over 13 amino acids. Per germline, CDR1 KGHSH and CDR2 LQKENI. Trimming took 4 bases from V and 7 from J, leaving 8 bases between them. The CDR3 region has the DNA TGTGCCAGCTCACTTGACGAAAATTCACCCCTCCACTTT. Its protein is CASSLDENSPLHF.

The chain carries TRBV20-1 and TRBJ2-7; 7 positions agree with TRBD2. The V and J ends lost 4 bases and 3 bases, in that order; junction bases with no gene match: 6. In germline, CDR1 is DFQATT, CDR2 SNEGSKA (reference sequence). The CDR3 totals 13 residues. The CDR3 nucleotides are TGCAGTGCTAATCCTCGCGGGGGCTACGAGCAGTACTTC. This encodes CSANPRGGYEQYF.

There are a few counts of this clonotype. The chain combines TRBV2 with TRBJ1-2; 7 bases match TRBD1. CDR1 is SNHLY, CDR2 FYNNEI, per germline. The CDR3 length is 15 residues. The V segment lost 7 bases and the J segment 7 bases; nucleotides outside the gene matches: 15. CDR3 sequence: CASTPDGQAKGGYTF. DNA for the CDR3: TGTGCCAGCACCCCGGACGGACAGGCTAAGGGTGGCTACACCTTC.

There are a few counts of this clonotype. V gene TRBV2 combines with J gene TRBJ1-5; D is uncertain. The CDR3 has 15 amino acids. The germline gives CDR1 SNHLY, CDR2 FYNNEI. V was clipped by 9 bases and J by 3 bases, with 18 bases between them. CDR3 nucleotide sequence: TGTGCCAGTGACCTCATGGGTCTCGCCAATCAGCCCCAGCATTTT. It specifies CASDLMGLANQPQHF.

This clonotype turned up a few times. This sequence joins TRBV5-1 and TRBJ1-3; D ambiguous. The length of the CDR3 is 16 residues. The germline gives CDR1 SGHRS, CDR2 YFSETQ. Trimming removed 0 bases from V and 0 bases from J, with 10 bases in between. CDR3 protein: CASSLGPLFSGNTIYF. CDR3 in DNA: TGCGCCAGCAGCTTGGGCCCACTTTTCTCTGGAAACACCATATATTTT.

This clonotype was found a few times. This rearrangement joins TRBV7-2 to TRBJ2-3; D ambiguous. V lost 5 bases, J lost 1 base, and 7 bases lay in between. The CDR3 runs to 13 residues. Germline V gene data show CDR1 as SGHTA and CDR2 as FQGNSA. CDR3 sequence reads: CASSPRGTDTQYF. The CDR3 DNA reads TGTGCCAGCAGCCCTAGGGGCACAGATACGCAGTATTTT.

The chain carries TRBV7-2 and TRBJ2-4, with D possibly matching TRBD1 (6 bases). CDR1 is SGHTA, CDR2 FQGNSA, per germline. The CDR3 is 14 amino acids. V was trimmed by 5 bases and J by 9 bases, leaving 17 bases between them. The CDR3 spells CASSPSGERRIQYF. For the CDR3, the DNA is TGTGCCAGCAGCCCTTCAGGGGAGAGGCGCATTCAGTACTTC.

The V call is TRBV7-8, the J call TRBJ2-1, with a weak D call TRBD2 (6 bases). CDR1 SGHVS and CDR2 FQNEAQ come from the germline V gene. The V end lost 3 bases, the J end lost 8 bases, and 14 bases lay between the germline ends. The CDR3 contains 14 residues. This CDR3 reads CASSFRRRAYEQFF. For the CDR3, the DNA is TGTGCCAGCAGCTTTAGAAGGAGGGCTTATGAGCAGTTCTTC. Full variable domain (outside the CDR3, taken from reference TRBV7-8 and TRBJ2-1): GAGVSQSPRYKVAKRGQDVALRCDPISGHVSLFWYQQALGQGPEFLTYFQNEAQLDKSGLPSDRFFAERPEGSVSTLKIQRTQQEDSAVYLCASSFRRRAYEQFFGPGTRLTVL.

CDR3 DNA: TGCGCCAGCAGCTCCGCACGGGGACTAGCGGGGGGCACAGATACGCAGTATTTT. Its translation: CASSSARGLAGGTDTQYF. The J gene is TRBJ2-3, the V gene TRBV5-1; 14 bases match TRBD2. CDR1 and CDR2 from the germline V gene are SGHRS and YFSETQ. CDR3 length: 18 residues. Trimming took 3 bases from V and 1 from J; bases not matched to a gene: 7. The full variable domain, rest sourced from reference TRBV5-1 and TRBJ2-3, is KAGVTQTPRYLIKTRGQQVTLSCSPISGHRSVSWYQQTPGQGLQFLFEYFSETQRNKGNFPGRFSGRQFSNSRSEMNVSTLELGDSALYLCASSSARGLAGGTDTQYFGPGTRLTVL.

The chain combines TRBV6-1 with TRBJ2-7; the D is unclear. CDR3 length: 15 residues. V lost 6 bases and J 3 bases, leaving 18 bases between the germline ends. Germline CDR1 is MNHNS and CDR2 is SASEGT. CDR3 sequence: CASREHPRASYEQYF. CDR3 nucleotides: TGTGCCAGCAGGGAGCACCCCAGAGCGAGCTACGAGCAGTACTTC.

The chain recombines TRBV27 with TRBJ1-4; D is undetermined. Germline values: CDR1 MNHEY, CDR2 SMNVEV (reference sequence). Trimming pared 6 bases from V and 3 bases from J, leaving 14 bases between. This CDR3 region has 15 residues. Here the CDR3 reads CASRPNAPANEKLFF. CDR3 coding DNA: TGTGCCAGCAGGCCTAATGCCCCCGCTAATGAAAAACTGTTTTTT.

The genes are TRBV19 and TRBJ1-5, with D maybe TRBD1 (5 bases). The CDR3 contains 12 residues. The germline V gene has CDR1 LNHDA and CDR2 SQIVND (reference sequence). The V end was cut by 6 bases, the J end by 3 bases, with 6 bases between. The CDR3 DNA is TGTGCCAGTAGGGACATCAATCAGCCCCAGCATTTT. Its translation is CASRDINQPQHF. Complete variable domain (other parts from reference TRBV19 and TRBJ1-5): DGGITQSPKYLFRKEGQNVTLSCEQNLNHDAMYWYRQDPGQGLRLIYYSQIVNDFQKGDIAEGYSVSREKKESFPLTVTSAQKNPTAFYLCASRDINQPQHFGDGTRLSIL.

The gene calls are TRBV5-1 and TRBJ2-3, with D possibly being TRBD1 (7 bases). The CDR3 has 18 amino acids. The V gene's germline CDR1 is SGHRS and CDR2 YFSETQ. V lost 0 bases, J lost 2 bases, and 19 bases lay in between. The CDR3 region is CASSLVGGTALNTDTQYF. CDR3 sequence (DNA): TGCGCCAGCAGCTTGGTTGGAGGGACAGCCTTAAACACAGATACGCAGTATTTT.

V is TRBV15 and J is TRBJ2-3; 7 bases align to TRBD2. V gave up 4 bases and J gave up 2 bases; unmatched junction bases: 3. The CDR3 length is 14 residues. Germline V gives CDR1 LNHNV, CDR2 YYDKDF (reference sequence). CDR3 DNA: TGTGCCACCAGCATCACTAGCGCCACAGATACGCAGTATTTT. It translates to CATSITSATDTQYF.

This chain links TRBV11-2 with TRBJ2-7, with no clear D. The V end was cut by 4 bases, the J end by 0 bases, with 10 bases between. This CDR3 is built from 14 residues. The germline V gene encodes CDR1 SGHAT and CDR2 FQNNGV. CDR3 DNA sequence: TGTGCCAGCAGCTCACAGCCTACCTCCTACGAGCAGTACTTC. Its translation is CASSSQPTSYEQYF.